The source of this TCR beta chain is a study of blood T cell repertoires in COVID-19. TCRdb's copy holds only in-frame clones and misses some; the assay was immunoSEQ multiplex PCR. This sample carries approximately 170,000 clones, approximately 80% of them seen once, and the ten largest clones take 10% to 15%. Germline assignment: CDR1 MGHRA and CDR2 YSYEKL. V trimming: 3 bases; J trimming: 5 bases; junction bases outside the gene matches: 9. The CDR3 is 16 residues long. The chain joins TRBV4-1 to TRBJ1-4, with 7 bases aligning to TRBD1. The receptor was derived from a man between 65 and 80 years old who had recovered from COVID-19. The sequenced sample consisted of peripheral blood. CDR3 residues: CASSHIGRDRNEKLFF. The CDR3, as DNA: TGCGCCAGCAGCCATATAGGGCGGGACAGAAATGAAAAACTGTTTTTT.